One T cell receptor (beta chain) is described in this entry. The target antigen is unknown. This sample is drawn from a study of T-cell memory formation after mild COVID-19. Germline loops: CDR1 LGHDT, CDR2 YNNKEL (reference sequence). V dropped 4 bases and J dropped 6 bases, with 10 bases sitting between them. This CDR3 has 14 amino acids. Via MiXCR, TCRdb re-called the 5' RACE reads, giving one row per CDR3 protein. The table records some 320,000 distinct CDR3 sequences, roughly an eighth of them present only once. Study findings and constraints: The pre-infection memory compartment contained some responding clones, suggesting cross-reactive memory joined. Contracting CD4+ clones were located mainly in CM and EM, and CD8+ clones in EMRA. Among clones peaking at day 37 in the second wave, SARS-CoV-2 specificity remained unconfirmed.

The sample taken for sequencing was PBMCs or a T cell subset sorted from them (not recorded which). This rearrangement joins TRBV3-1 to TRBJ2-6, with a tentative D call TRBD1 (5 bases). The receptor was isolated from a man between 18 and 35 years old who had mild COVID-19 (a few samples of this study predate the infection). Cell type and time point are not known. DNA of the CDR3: TGTGCCAGCAGCCTACAGGTAACGGCCAACGTCCTGACTTTC. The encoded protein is CASSLQVTANVLTF.